This is a list of T cell receptor beta chains from one sample in a study of T cell changes during pregnancy in multiple sclerosis. Assay: immunoSEQ multiplex PCR; the TCRdb copy retains only in-frame clones and omits some. The sample comprises roughly 54,000 clones, 80% to 95% of which are singletons, and approximately 0.58% rests with the top ten. The specimen comprised CD4+ T cells from peripheral blood mononuclear cells, sampled after pregnancy. The receptors come from a female donor with multiple sclerosis, enrolled in a pregnancy study. CDR3s include the opening cysteine and the closing phenylalanine or tryptophan. The D gene is left open where the match is weak. Expanded clones get a size class; other rows say once, few or many, or leave the size out.

V gene: TRBV5-4
J gene: TRBJ2-2
clone size: NA
D gene: TRBD2
CDR3 protein: CASSRGGTGELFF
CDR3 DNA: TGTGCCAGCAGCCGCGGGGGAACCGGGGAGCTGTTTTTT

V gene: TRBV7-2
J gene: TRBJ2-7
clone size: NA
D gene: TRBD2
CDR3 protein: CASSSTSGGVYEQYF
CDR3 DNA: TGTGCCAGCAGCTCAACTAGCGGGGGGGTCTACGAGCAGTACTTC

V gene: TRBV6-6
J gene: TRBJ1-1
clone size: once
D gene: NA
CDR3 protein: CASSYDRVNTEAFF
CDR3 DNA: TGTGCCAGCAGTTACGACAGAGTGAACACTGAAGCTTTCTTT

V gene: TRBV9
J gene: TRBJ2-3
clone size: NA
D gene: TRBD1
CDR3 protein: CASRFGTGSTDTQYF
CDR3 DNA: TGTGCCAGCCGTTTCGGGACAGGGAGCACAGATACGCAGTATTTT

V gene: TRBV4-2
J gene: TRBJ2-3
clone size: NA
D gene: TRBD1
CDR3 protein: CASSQSDRGITDTQYF
CDR3 DNA: TGTGCCAGCAGCCAATCGGACAGGGGGATCACAGATACGCAGTATTTT

V gene: TRBV15
J gene: TRBJ2-3
clone size: NA
D gene: TRBD2
CDR3 protein: CATSRAGGRQDTQYF
CDR3 DNA: TGTGCCACCAGCAGAGCGGGGGGGCGTCAGGATACGCAGTATTTT

V gene: TRBV2
J gene: TRBJ1-4
clone size: few
D gene: TRBD1
CDR3 protein: CASSKDRFNEKLFF
CDR3 DNA: TGTGCCAGCAGCAAGGACAGGTTTAATGAAAAACTGTTTTTT

V gene: TRBV7-2
J gene: TRBJ2-2
clone size: NA
D gene: NA
CDR3 protein: CASGDFTGELFF
CDR3 DNA: TGTGCCAGCGGCGACTTCACCGGGGAGCTGTTTTTT

V gene: TRBV19
J gene: TRBJ1-4
clone size: NA
D gene: NA
CDR3 protein: CASRSGGAFQEKLFF
CDR3 DNA: TGTGCCAGTAGGTCGGGGGGCGCATTCCAGGAAAAACTGTTTTTT

V gene: TRBV4-1
J gene: TRBJ1-5
clone size: NA
D gene: NA
CDR3 protein: CASSQDWGGSYRPQHF
CDR3 DNA: TGCGCCAGCAGCCAAGATTGGGGAGGGTCGTACCGGCCCCAGCATTTT

V gene: TRBV23-1
J gene: TRBJ2-7
clone size: NA
D gene: NA
CDR3 protein: CASSLRLFSYEQYF
CDR3 DNA: TGCGCCAGCAGCCTTCGACTGTTCTCCTACGAGCAGTACTTC

V gene: TRBV11-2
J gene: TRBJ2-3
clone size: NA
D gene: NA
CDR3 protein: CASSSGEDTQYF
CDR3 DNA: TGTGCCAGCAGCTCGGGGGAAGATACGCAGTATTTT

V gene: TRBV29-1
J gene: TRBJ1-1
clone size: NA
D gene: TRBD1
CDR3 protein: CSVFGTGEVVTEAFF
CDR3 DNA: TGCAGCGTTTTTGGGACAGGGGAAGTAGTCACTGAAGCTTTCTTT

V gene: TRBV4-3
J gene: TRBJ1-6
clone size: NA
D gene: NA
CDR3 protein: CASSPTGGSSPLHF
CDR3 DNA: TGCGCCAGCAGCCCAACCGGGGGGAGTTCACCCCTCCACTTT

V gene: TRBV7-6
J gene: TRBJ2-2
clone size: NA
D gene: TRBD2
CDR3 protein: CASSLAWTSGGAHTGELFF
CDR3 DNA: TGTGCCAGCAGCTTAGCTTGGACTAGCGGGGGGGCCCACACCGGGGAGCTGTTTTTT

V gene: TRBV7-8
J gene: TRBJ2-7
clone size: NA
D gene: NA
CDR3 protein: CASSLRGRSYEQYF
CDR3 DNA: TGTGCCAGCAGCCTCAGGGGACGCTCCTACGAGCAGTACTTC

V gene: TRBV6-5
J gene: TRBJ1-6
clone size: NA
D gene: NA
CDR3 protein: CASPEESNSSLHF
CDR3 DNA: TGTGCCAGCCCTGAGGAGAGTAATTCGTCCCTCCACTTT

V gene: TRBV19
J gene: TRBJ1-5
clone size: NA
D gene: TRBD1
CDR3 protein: CASRARGQPQHF
CDR3 DNA: TGTGCCAGTAGGGCCAGGGGGCAGCCCCAGCATTTT

V gene: TRBV7-6
J gene: TRBJ2-7
clone size: NA
D gene: TRBD2
CDR3 protein: CASSLKGRLAASYEQYF
CDR3 DNA: TGTGCCAGCAGCTTAAAGGGTAGGCTAGCGGCCTCCTACGAGCAGTACTTC

V gene: TRBV7-9
J gene: TRBJ2-3
clone size: NA
D gene: TRBD2
CDR3 protein: CASSLAMVGGEPDTQYF
CDR3 DNA: TGTGCCAGCAGCTTAGCGATGGTCGGGGGGGAGCCGGATACGCAGTATTTT

V gene: TRBV7-2
J gene: TRBJ1-1
clone size: once
D gene: TRBD1
CDR3 protein: CASSPTGVRWGEAFF
CDR3 DNA: TGTGCCAGCAGCCCCACAGGGGTAAGATGGGGTGAAGCTTTCTTT

V gene: TRBV19
J gene: TRBJ1-1
clone size: NA
D gene: NA
CDR3 protein: CASKLHRENTEAFF
CDR3 DNA: TGTGCCAGTAAGCTTCACAGGGAGAACACTGAAGCTTTCTTT

V gene: TRBV25-1
J gene: TRBJ2-6
clone size: NA
D gene: NA
CDR3 protein: CASTPAELTGANVLTF
CDR3 DNA: TGTGCCAGCACCCCCGCGGAGCTGACTGGGGCCAACGTCCTGACTTTC

V gene: TRBV4-3
J gene: TRBJ1-2
clone size: NA
D gene: NA
CDR3 protein: CASSQDGLNYGYTF
CDR3 DNA: TGCGCCAGCAGCCAAGACGGGTTGAACTATGGCTACACCTTC

V gene: TRBV5-5
J gene: TRBJ1-5
clone size: once
D gene: TRBD1
CDR3 protein: CASSFAGGRSNQPQHF
CDR3 DNA: TGTGCCAGCAGCTTCGCAGGGGGCAGGAGCAATCAGCCCCAGCATTTT

V gene: TRBV5-1
J gene: TRBJ2-1
clone size: NA
D gene: NA
CDR3 protein: CASSPRAVFGGKGNEQFF
CDR3 DNA: TGCGCCAGCAGCCCGAGGGCGGTTTTCGGGGGAAAGGGCAATGAGCAGTTCTTC

V gene: TRBV5-6
J gene: TRBJ1-4
clone size: NA
D gene: TRBD1
CDR3 protein: CASSFGTGLSGNLFF
CDR3 DNA: TGTGCCAGCAGCTTCGGGACAGGCCTATCTGGGAACCTGTTTTTT

V gene: TRBV18
J gene: TRBJ2-1
clone size: NA
D gene: NA
CDR3 protein: CASSLLSSYNEQFF
CDR3 DNA: TGTGCCAGCTCACTGCTAAGCTCCTACAATGAGCAGTTCTTC

V gene: TRBV6-4
J gene: TRBJ1-1
clone size: NA
D gene: NA
CDR3 protein: CASRLQGNTEAFF
CDR3 DNA: TGTGCCAGCCGGCTACAGGGGAACACTGAAGCTTTCTTT

V gene: TRBV4-3
J gene: TRBJ2-1
clone size: NA
D gene: TRBD1
CDR3 protein: CASSHLIQGQLYNEQFF
CDR3 DNA: TGCGCCAGCAGCCATTTAATCCAGGGACAGCTCTACAATGAGCAGTTCTTC

V gene: TRBV6-5
J gene: TRBJ1-6
clone size: NA
D gene: NA
CDR3 protein: CASSRSSYNSPLHF
CDR3 DNA: TGTGCCAGCAGTCGCAGCTCCTATAATTCACCCCTCCACTTT

V gene: TRBV18
J gene: TRBJ2-3
clone size: NA
D gene: TRBD2
CDR3 protein: CASSPRTSGGNGVSADTQYF
CDR3 DNA: TGTGCCAGCTCACCGAGGACTAGCGGGGGGAATGGAGTAAGCGCAGATACGCAGTATTTT

V gene: TRBV19
J gene: TRBJ1-6
clone size: NA
D gene: TRBD1
CDR3 protein: CASRLRDRDSPLHF
CDR3 DNA: TGTGCCAGTAGGCTCCGGGACAGGGATTCACCCCTCCACTTT

V gene: TRBV18
J gene: TRBJ2-1
clone size: NA
D gene: TRBD1
CDR3 protein: CASSLGQGDPEQFF
CDR3 DNA: TGTGCCAGCTCACTGGGACAGGGGGACCCCGAGCAGTTCTTC

V gene: TRBV18
J gene: TRBJ2-7
clone size: NA
D gene: NA
CDR3 protein: CASSPVNRDSEQYF
CDR3 DNA: TGTGCCAGCTCACCAGTGAACAGGGATTCCGAGCAGTACTTC

V gene: TRBV30
J gene: TRBJ1-1
clone size: NA
D gene: NA
CDR3 protein: CAWRKGGLMTEAFF
CDR3 DNA: TGTGCCTGGAGGAAAGGAGGGTTGATGACTGAAGCTTTCTTT

V gene: TRBV11-3
J gene: TRBJ2-1
clone size: NA
D gene: TRBD2
CDR3 protein: CASSLGLAGYEQFF
CDR3 DNA: TGTGCCAGCAGCTTAGGCCTAGCGGGATATGAGCAGTTCTTC

V gene: TRBV7-8
J gene: TRBJ1-1
clone size: NA
D gene: NA
CDR3 protein: CASSSSLELMNTEAFF
CDR3 DNA: TGTGCCAGCAGCTCAAGCTTGGAGCTGATGAACACTGAAGCTTTCTTT

V gene: TRBV7-2
J gene: TRBJ2-7
clone size: NA
D gene: TRBD2
CDR3 protein: CASSLGRGGFYEQYF
CDR3 DNA: TGTGCCAGCAGCTTAGGTCGGGGGGGTTTTTACGAGCAGTACTTC

V gene: TRBV30
J gene: TRBJ1-2
clone size: NA
D gene: NA
CDR3 protein: CAWEGGGAGYTF
CDR3 DNA: TGTGCCTGGGAAGGCGGGGGGGCTGGCTACACCTTC

V gene: TRBV7-2
J gene: TRBJ2-1
clone size: NA
D gene: TRBD2
CDR3 protein: CASSLDGGSYNEQFF
CDR3 DNA: TGTGCCAGCAGCTTAGACGGGGGGTCCTACAATGAGCAGTTCTTC

V gene: TRBV4-3
J gene: TRBJ2-1
clone size: NA
D gene: TRBD2
CDR3 protein: CASSRSYSGAYNEQFF
CDR3 DNA: TGCGCCAGCAGCCGTAGCTATAGCGGGGCCTACAATGAGCAGTTCTTC

V gene: TRBV19
J gene: TRBJ1-2
clone size: once
D gene: NA
CDR3 protein: CASSIMGSGYTF
CDR3 DNA: TGTGCCAGTAGTATCATGGGGAGTGGCTACACCTTC

V gene: TRBV4-3
J gene: TRBJ1-5
clone size: NA
D gene: NA
CDR3 protein: CASSQDGGGNQPQHF
CDR3 DNA: TGCGCCAGCAGCCAAGACGGCGGGGGCAATCAGCCCCAGCATTTT

V gene: TRBV18
J gene: TRBJ1-1
clone size: NA
D gene: TRBD1
CDR3 protein: CASSVGQGGNTEAFF
CDR3 DNA: TGTGCCAGCTCAGTGGGACAGGGGGGAAACACTGAAGCTTTCTTT

V gene: TRBV5-4
J gene: TRBJ1-1
clone size: NA
D gene: NA
CDR3 protein: CASSFGRGDTEAFF
CDR3 DNA: TGTGCCAGCAGCTTTGGGCGGGGGGACACTGAAGCTTTCTTT

V gene: TRBV7-9
J gene: TRBJ1-1
clone size: NA
D gene: NA
CDR3 protein: CASSLLTGPNTEAFF
CDR3 DNA: TGTGCCAGCAGCCTGCTGACAGGACCTAACACTGAAGCTTTCTTT

V gene: TRBV2
J gene: TRBJ1-2
clone size: once
D gene: TRBD1
CDR3 protein: CASNLVETGLIPNRYTF
CDR3 DNA: TGTGCCAGCAATTTGGTGGAGACAGGGTTGATCCCGAACCGCTACACCTTC

V gene: TRBV6-4
J gene: TRBJ1-3
clone size: NA
D gene: TRBD1
CDR3 protein: CASSDLTGGGGNTIYF
CDR3 DNA: TGTGCCAGCAGTGACTTAACAGGGGGCGGTGGAAACACCATATATTTT

V gene: TRBV6-6
J gene: TRBJ2-3
clone size: NA
D gene: TRBD1
CDR3 protein: CASLRTGAGTQYF
CDR3 DNA: TGTGCCAGCCTCCGGACAGGGGCCGGTACGCAGTATTTT

V gene: TRBV19
J gene: TRBJ2-7
clone size: NA
D gene: TRBD1
CDR3 protein: CASSGQGGTYEQYF
CDR3 DNA: TGTGCCAGTAGCGGACAGGGGGGTACCTACGAGCAGTACTTC

V gene: TRBV7-2
J gene: TRBJ1-2
clone size: few
D gene: TRBD1
CDR3 protein: CASSLGDRGYGYTF
CDR3 DNA: TGTGCCAGCAGCTTAGGGGACAGGGGCTATGGCTACACCTTC

V gene: TRBV19
J gene: TRBJ1-1
clone size: NA
D gene: NA
CDR3 protein: CASSMGGRDIRSSNEAFF
CDR3 DNA: TGTGCCAGTAGTATGGGGGGGAGGGACATCCGTTCGAGCAACGAAGCTTTCTTT